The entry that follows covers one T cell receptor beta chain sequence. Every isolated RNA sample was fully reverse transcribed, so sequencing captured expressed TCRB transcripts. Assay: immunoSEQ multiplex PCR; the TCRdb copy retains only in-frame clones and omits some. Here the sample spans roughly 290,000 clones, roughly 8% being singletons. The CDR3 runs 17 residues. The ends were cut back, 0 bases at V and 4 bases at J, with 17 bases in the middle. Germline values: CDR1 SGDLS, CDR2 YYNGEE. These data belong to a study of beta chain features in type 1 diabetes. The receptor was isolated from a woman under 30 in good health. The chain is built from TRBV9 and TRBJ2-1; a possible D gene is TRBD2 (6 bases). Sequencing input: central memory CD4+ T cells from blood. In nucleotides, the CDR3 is TGTGCCAGCAGCGTAGGCGGGGCAAAGGACTCATACAATGAGCAGTTCTTC. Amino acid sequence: CASSVGGAKDSYNEQFF.